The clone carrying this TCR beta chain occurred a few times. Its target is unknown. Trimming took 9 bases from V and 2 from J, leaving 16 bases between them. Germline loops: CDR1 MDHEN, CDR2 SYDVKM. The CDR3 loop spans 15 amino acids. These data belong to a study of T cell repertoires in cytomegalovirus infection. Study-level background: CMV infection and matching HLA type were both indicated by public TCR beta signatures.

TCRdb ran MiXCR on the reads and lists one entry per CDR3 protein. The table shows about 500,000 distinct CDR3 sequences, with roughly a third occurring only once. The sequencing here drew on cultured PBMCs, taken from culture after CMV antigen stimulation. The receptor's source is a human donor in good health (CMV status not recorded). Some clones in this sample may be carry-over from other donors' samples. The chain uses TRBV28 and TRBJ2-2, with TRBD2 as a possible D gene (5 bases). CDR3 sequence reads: CASNPGEFNTGELFF. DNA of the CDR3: TGTGCCAGTAACCCCGGGGAATTCAACACCGGGGAGCTGTTTTTT. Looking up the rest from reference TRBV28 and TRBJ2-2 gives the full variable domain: DVKVTQSSRYLVKRTGEKVFLECVQDMDHENMFWYRQDPGLGLRLIYFSYDVKMKEKGDIPEGYSVSREKKERFSLILESASTNQTSMYLCASNPGEFNTGELFFGEGSRLTVL.